Shown below are 21 T cell receptor beta chains from a single sample sequenced in a study of PD-1 blockade in classical Hodgkin lymphoma. In every patient, relapse followed autologous stem cell transplantation, while exposure to brentuximab vedotin differed. Generated by immunoSEQ multiplex PCR, the TCRdb table keeps only in-frame clones and is missing some. This table has 90,000 to 130,000 clones, 89% appearing once. This material consisted of peripheral blood mononuclear cells (PBMCs), taken before the second cycle of nivolumab. These receptors originate from a human donor with classical Hodgkin lymphoma.

The CDR3 sequence: CASSQDIRGDTQYF. CDR3 nucleotide sequence: TGTGCCAGCAGCCAAGATATTCGGGGTGATACGCAGTATTTT. The chain has TRBV14 and TRBJ2-3, with a possible D match to TRBD2 (5 bases). V was pared by 0 bases and J by 6 bases, with 10 bases between. The germline V gene encodes CDR1 SGHDN and CDR2 FVKESK. The CDR3 covers 14 residues. Combining the CDR3 with reference TRBV14 and TRBJ2-3 gives the whole variable domain EAGVTQFPSHSVIEKGQTVTLRCDPISGHDNLYWYRRVMGKEIKFLLHFVKESKQDESGMPNNRFLAERTGGTYSTLKVQPAELEDSGVYFCASSQDIRGDTQYFGPGTRLTVL.

The chain is built from TRBV28 and TRBJ2-3; D might be TRBD2 (6 bases). V lost 5 bases to trimming and J lost 1 base, with 13 bases between them. The CDR3 consists of 15 residues. The germline CDR1 and CDR2 sequences are MDHEN and SYDVKM. The CDR3 nucleotides are TGTGCCAGCAGTCCACGACTAGATGGCACAGATACGCAGTATTTT. As protein: CASSPRLDGTDTQYF.

This chain uses TRBV7-6 with TRBJ1-4; 7 nucleotides line up with TRBD1. The CDR3 covers 16 residues. V lost 5 bases and J lost 0; bases outside the gene matches: 6. Per the germline V gene, CDR1 is SGHVS and CDR2 is FNYEAQ. In DNA form, the CDR3 reads TGTGCCAGCAGCGGCAGACAGGGAGCAACTAATGAAAAACTGTTTTTT. As protein: CASSGRQGATNEKLFF. Filled out from reference TRBV7-6 and TRBJ1-4, the complete variable domain reads GAGVSQSPRYKVTKRGQDVALRCDPISGHVSLYWYRQALGQGPEFLTYFNYEAQQDKSGLPNDRFSAERPEGSISTLTIQRTEQRDSAMYRCASSGRQGATNEKLFFGSGTQLSVL.

This chain joins TRBV19 and TRBJ2-4; 8 bases are shared with TRBD1. Unmatched junction bases numbered 12, after V lost 6 bases and J lost 8 bases. Germline CDR1 LNHDA, CDR2 SQIVND (reference sequence). This CDR3 region has 15 residues. The CDR3 reads CASSRGGRGPDIQYF. The CDR3 bases are TGTGCCAGTAGCCGTGGGGGCAGGGGGCCGGACATTCAGTACTTC.

V and J are TRBV30 and TRBJ2-1; TRBD2 matches at 8 bases. CDR1 and CDR2 (germline): GTSNPN, SVGIG (reference sequence). The CDR3 is 15 amino acids. J gave up 4 bases and V 4 bases, and 9 bases lay outside the gene matches. The CDR3 spells CAWKSGSGAYNEQFF. CDR3 coding DNA: TGTGCCTGGAAGTCCGGTAGCGGGGCTTACAATGAGCAGTTCTTC.

V and J are TRBV11-2 and TRBJ2-7; TRBD2 aligns across 14 bases. The trim removed 8 bases at V and 5 bases at J, leaving 8 bases unmatched. CDR3 length: 15 amino acids. CDR1 is SGHAT and CDR2 is FQNNGV in the germline V gene. The CDR3 here is CASYHGTSGSNEQYF. The CDR3 DNA sequence: TGTGCCAGCTACCATGGGACTAGCGGGAGTAACGAGCAGTACTTC.

The chain couples TRBV4-1 to TRBJ2-5; TRBD1 is a possible D gene (6 bases). Germline V lookup: CDR1 MGHRA, CDR2 YSYEKL. This CDR3 is 15 amino acids long. Trimming stripped 0 bases from V and 2 bases from J, with 10 bases between. CDR3 nucleotides: TGCGCCAGCAGCCAAGATCCGGACAGTCAAGAGACCCAGTACTTC. The encoded protein is CASSQDPDSQETQYF.

This chain's CDR3 is CASSLAGITGELFF. CDR3 in DNA: TGTGCCAGCAGCTTAGCAGGGATTACCGGGGAGCTGTTTTTT. This rearrangement joins TRBV11-3 to TRBJ2-2, with D maybe TRBD1 (5 bases). CDR1 and CDR2 (germline): SGHNT, YENEEA. This CDR3 contains 14 residues. V lost 1 base and J 5 bases, leaving 8 bases between the germline ends.

J is TRBJ2-1 and V is TRBV7-8; unclear D gene. The CDR3 extends over 16 amino acids. The V gene's germline CDR1 is SGHVS and CDR2 FQNEAQ. Deletions cut 1 base from V and 0 bases from J, with 10 bases between. CDR3 amino acids: CASSLGAASSYNEQFF. The DNA of the CDR3 is TGTGCCAGCAGCTTAGGCGCGGCGAGCTCCTACAATGAGCAGTTCTTC. The full variable domain, completed using reference TRBV7-8 and TRBJ2-1, is GAGVSQSPRYKVAKRGQDVALRCDPISGHVSLFWYQQALGQGPEFLTYFQNEAQLDKSGLPSDRFFAERPEGSVSTLKIQRTQQEDSAVYLCASSLGAASSYNEQFFGPGTRLTVL.

The J gene is TRBJ2-1, the V gene TRBV27, with 10 positions matching TRBD2. Germline CDR1 and CDR2: MNHEY and SMNVEV (reference sequence). V gave up 3 bases and J gave up 4 bases; unmatched junction bases: 6. The CDR3 length is 16 residues. CDR3 bases: TGTGCCAGCAGTTTTTCTAGCGGGAGTCTTTACAATGAGCAGTTCTTC. Residues: CASSFSSGSLYNEQFF.

Only one count was recorded for this clone. The chain has TRBV18 and TRBJ2-1; 9 positions agree with TRBD2. Germline CDR1 KGHSH, CDR2 LQKENI. V was pared by 5 bases and J by 8 bases, with 10 bases of the junction left unmatched. There are 15 residues in the CDR3. CDR3 protein: CASSKRTSARDEQFF. The CDR3 bases are TGTGCCAGCTCAAAAAGGACTAGCGCGCGGGATGAGCAGTTCTTC.

The chain combines TRBV27 with TRBJ1-4; 7 bases match TRBD1. The CDR3 is made up of 15 amino acids. The J segment lost 5 bases and the V segment lost 2 bases, leaving 5 bases of the junction unmatched. Germline V gene sequence: CDR1 MNHEY, CDR2 SMNVEV (reference sequence). Here the CDR3 reads CASSLGQGGNEKLFF. The CDR3 DNA sequence: TGTGCCAGCAGTTTAGGGCAGGGGGGAAATGAAAAACTGTTTTTT.

The J gene is TRBJ1-1, the V gene TRBV9; no reliable D call. V was pared by 4 bases and J by 3 bases, with 10 bases between. From germline, CDR1 is SGDLS and CDR2 YYNGEE. The CDR3 is 13 residues long. CDR3: CASSPSPDTEAFF. The DNA of the CDR3 is TGTGCCAGCAGCCCTTCTCCGGACACTGAAGCTTTCTTT.

This clone was found a few times. The chain joins TRBV4-2 to TRBJ2-1; D uncertain. CDR3 size: 12 residues. In germline, CDR1 is LGHNA, CDR2 YNFKEQ. V was pared by 0 bases and J by 9 bases, with 6 bases between. DNA for the CDR3: TGTGCCAGCAGCCAAGAGGTAGGTGAGCAGTTCTTC. Encoded protein: CASSQEVGEQFF.

This chain uses TRBV9 with TRBJ2-1, with D possibly matching TRBD1 (5 bases). The CDR3 sequence is 14 residues long. Deletions cut 2 bases from V and 4 bases from J, with 10 bases between. Germline CDR1 is SGDLS and CDR2 is YYNGEE. CDR3 protein: CASSVGQGYNEQFF. The CDR3 region has the DNA TGTGCCAGCAGCGTTGGGCAGGGTTACAATGAGCAGTTCTTC. Full variable domain (rest looked up from reference TRBV9 and TRBJ2-1): DSGVTQTPKHLITATGQRVTLRCSPRSGDLSVYWYQQSLDQGLQFLIQYYNGEERAKGNILERFSAQQFPDLHSELNLSSLELGDSALYFCASSVGQGYNEQFFGPGTRLTVL.

The V and J genes are TRBV30 and TRBJ1-2; D not certain. This CDR3 contains 18 residues. Looked up from germline, CDR1 is GTSNPN and CDR2 is SVGIG (reference sequence). With 0 bases removed from V and 1 base from J, the gap between germline ends came to 21 bases. The CDR3 spells CAWSVSGNLRRVNYGYTF. The CDR3 bases are TGTGCCTGGAGTGTAAGTGGCAACCTCAGGAGGGTTAACTATGGCTACACCTTC.

The V call is TRBV19, the J call TRBJ2-1; D remains ambiguous. CDR1 and CDR2 (germline): LNHDA, SQIVND (reference sequence). V gave up 8 bases and J gave up 10 bases, with 12 bases separating them. This CDR3 comprises 11 residues. The CDR3 protein is CASLSRMEQFF. The CDR3 nucleotides read TGTGCCAGTTTAAGTAGGATGGAGCAGTTCTTC.

The CDR3 coding sequence is TGTGCCAGCTCGCTGGGAGGGCCGGGAGATACGCAGTATTTT. Its protein product is CASSLGGPGDTQYF. V usage is TRBV18 and J usage is TRBJ2-3; TRBD2 matches 7 bases. Trimming at V came to 6 bases and at J to 5 bases, leaving 8 bases not matched to a gene. The CDR3 runs to 14 residues. The germline gives CDR1 KGHSH, CDR2 LQKENI. Supplemented by reference TRBV18 and TRBJ2-3, the full variable domain reads NAGVMQNPRHLVRRRGQEARLRCSPMKGHSHVYWYRQLPEEGLKFMVYLQKENIIDESGMPKERFSAEFPKEGPSILRIQQVVRGDSAAYFCASSLGGPGDTQYFGPGTRLTVL.

The chain carries TRBV25-1 and TRBJ1-2; 9 bases line up with TRBD1. The J segment lost 7 bases and the V segment lost 3 bases, leaving 9 bases of the junction unmatched. Germline V gives CDR1 MGHDK, CDR2 SYGVNS. This CDR3 comprises 15 residues. The CDR3 coding sequence is TGTGCCAGCAGTGACGGGCCCGGGACAGGGCCTGGCTACACCTTC. Translation gives CASSDGPGTGPGYTF.

This chain joins TRBV5-1 and TRBJ2-3; 7 nucleotides agree with TRBD1. CDR3 length: 14 amino acids. CDR1 and CDR2 (germline): SGHRS, YFSETQ. V shed 3 bases, J shed 1 base, and the junction held 2 bases outside the gene matches. DNA for the CDR3: TGCGCCAGCAGCTCTGGACAGGGCACAGATACGCAGTATTTT. Its protein product is CASSSGQGTDTQYF.

As to this clone: The junction shows a germline mismatch at one end, possibly a read error. The chain has TRBV7-7 and TRBJ2-1; no clear D. There are 15 residues in the CDR3. In germline, CDR1 is SSHAT, CDR2 FNYEAQ (reference sequence). CDR3 DNA sequence: TGTGCTAGCAGCTTTGATGCCGGTTCCTACAATGAGCAGTTCTTC. It translates to CASSFDAGSYNEQFF.